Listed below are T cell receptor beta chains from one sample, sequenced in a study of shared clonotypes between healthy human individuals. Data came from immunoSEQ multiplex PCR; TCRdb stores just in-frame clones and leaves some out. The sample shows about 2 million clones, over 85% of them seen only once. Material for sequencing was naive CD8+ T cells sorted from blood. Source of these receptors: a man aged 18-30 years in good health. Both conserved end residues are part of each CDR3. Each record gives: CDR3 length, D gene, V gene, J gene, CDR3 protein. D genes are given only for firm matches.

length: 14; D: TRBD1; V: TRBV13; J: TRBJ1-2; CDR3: CASSLGRGLDGYTF
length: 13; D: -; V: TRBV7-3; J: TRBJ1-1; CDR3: CASSLILRSEAFF
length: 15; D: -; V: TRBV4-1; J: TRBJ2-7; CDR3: CASSQDGSSGYEQYF
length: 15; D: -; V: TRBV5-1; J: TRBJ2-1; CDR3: CASSSDFSSYNEQFF
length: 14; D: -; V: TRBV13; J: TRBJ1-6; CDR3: CASSPDGVGSPLHF
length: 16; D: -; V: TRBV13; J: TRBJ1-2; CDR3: CASSPTEGGAEYGYTF
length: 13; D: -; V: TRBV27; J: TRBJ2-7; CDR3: CASSPGATYEQYF
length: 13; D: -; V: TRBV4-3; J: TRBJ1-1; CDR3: CASSPTVNTEAFF
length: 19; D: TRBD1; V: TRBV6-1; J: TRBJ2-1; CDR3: CASSEAATPERGHDNEQFF
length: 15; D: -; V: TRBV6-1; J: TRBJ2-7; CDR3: CASSDHPEVYYEQYF
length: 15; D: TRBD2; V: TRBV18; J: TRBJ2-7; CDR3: CASSPPTSASYEQYF
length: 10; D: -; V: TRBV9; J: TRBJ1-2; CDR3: CASSPLVAGF
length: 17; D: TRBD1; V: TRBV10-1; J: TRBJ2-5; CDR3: CASSILPRDRGSVTQYF
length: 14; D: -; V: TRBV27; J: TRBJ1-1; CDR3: CASSWVGGNTEAFF
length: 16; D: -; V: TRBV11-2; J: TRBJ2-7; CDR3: CASSLDPGMDLYEQYF
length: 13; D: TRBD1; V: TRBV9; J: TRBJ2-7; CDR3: CASSGQGSYEQYF
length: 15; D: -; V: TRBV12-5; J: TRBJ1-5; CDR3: CASGFTVTTPRPQHF
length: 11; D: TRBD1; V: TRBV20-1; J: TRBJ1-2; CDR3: CKSTGSLGYTF
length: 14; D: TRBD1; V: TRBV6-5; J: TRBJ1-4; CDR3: CASSGDRENEKLFF
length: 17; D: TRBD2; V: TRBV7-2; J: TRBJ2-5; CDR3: CASSQPQALAGAETQYF
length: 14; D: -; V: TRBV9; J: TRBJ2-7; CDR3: CASSFQDAAYEQYF
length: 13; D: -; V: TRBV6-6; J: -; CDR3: CASSYSQGYEQYF
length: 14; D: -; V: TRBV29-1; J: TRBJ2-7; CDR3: CSVEGQDGPYEQYF
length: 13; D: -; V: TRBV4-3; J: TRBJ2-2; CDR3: CASSYRNTGELFF
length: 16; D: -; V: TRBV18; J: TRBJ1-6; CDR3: CASSPGRGIQNSPLHF
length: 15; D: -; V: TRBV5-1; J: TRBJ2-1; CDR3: CASSLGASSYNEQFF
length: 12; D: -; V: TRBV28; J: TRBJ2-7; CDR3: CASTGSRYEQYF
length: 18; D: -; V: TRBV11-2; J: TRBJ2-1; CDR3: CASSAKGASIPFYNEQFF
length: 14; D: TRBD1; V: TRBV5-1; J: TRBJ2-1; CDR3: CASSSGTGFTEQFF
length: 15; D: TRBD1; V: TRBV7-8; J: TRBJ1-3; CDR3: CASSSPQGAGNTIYF
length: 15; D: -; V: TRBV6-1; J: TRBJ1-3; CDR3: CASSEARSSGNTIYF